Sequencing of this T cell receptor beta chain was carried out in a study of shared clonotypes between healthy human individuals. General observations from the study: Sharing across four donors was highest in naive CD4 (roughly 5%) and lowest in memory CD8 (roughly 0.4%). Rarefaction indicated that sorted-subset sequencing remained incomplete although depth was large.

In regard to this clone: Its antigen is currently unknown.

Sequencing was performed with immunoSEQ multiplex PCR; in TCRdb, only in-frame clones are kept and a portion is missing. The table lists 2 million to 3 million clones, 93% of them singletons. The CDR3 contains 16 residues. Germline V lookup: CDR1 LNHDA, CDR2 SQIVND (reference sequence). The junction had 6 bases not matched to a gene; V was cut back by 3 bases and J by 0 bases. The chain combines TRBV19 with TRBJ1-1; TRBD1 agrees at 8 bases. Sequenced input: naive CD4+ T cells from PBMCs. Subset meaning: CD45RA+ positively selected. This receptor was taken from a man between 18 and 35 years old in good health. Some clones in this sample may be carry-over from other donors' samples. The CDR3 coding sequence is TGTGCCAGTAGTATCCGACAGGGGACCATGAACACTGAAGCTTTCTTT. Its protein is CASSIRQGTMNTEAFF.